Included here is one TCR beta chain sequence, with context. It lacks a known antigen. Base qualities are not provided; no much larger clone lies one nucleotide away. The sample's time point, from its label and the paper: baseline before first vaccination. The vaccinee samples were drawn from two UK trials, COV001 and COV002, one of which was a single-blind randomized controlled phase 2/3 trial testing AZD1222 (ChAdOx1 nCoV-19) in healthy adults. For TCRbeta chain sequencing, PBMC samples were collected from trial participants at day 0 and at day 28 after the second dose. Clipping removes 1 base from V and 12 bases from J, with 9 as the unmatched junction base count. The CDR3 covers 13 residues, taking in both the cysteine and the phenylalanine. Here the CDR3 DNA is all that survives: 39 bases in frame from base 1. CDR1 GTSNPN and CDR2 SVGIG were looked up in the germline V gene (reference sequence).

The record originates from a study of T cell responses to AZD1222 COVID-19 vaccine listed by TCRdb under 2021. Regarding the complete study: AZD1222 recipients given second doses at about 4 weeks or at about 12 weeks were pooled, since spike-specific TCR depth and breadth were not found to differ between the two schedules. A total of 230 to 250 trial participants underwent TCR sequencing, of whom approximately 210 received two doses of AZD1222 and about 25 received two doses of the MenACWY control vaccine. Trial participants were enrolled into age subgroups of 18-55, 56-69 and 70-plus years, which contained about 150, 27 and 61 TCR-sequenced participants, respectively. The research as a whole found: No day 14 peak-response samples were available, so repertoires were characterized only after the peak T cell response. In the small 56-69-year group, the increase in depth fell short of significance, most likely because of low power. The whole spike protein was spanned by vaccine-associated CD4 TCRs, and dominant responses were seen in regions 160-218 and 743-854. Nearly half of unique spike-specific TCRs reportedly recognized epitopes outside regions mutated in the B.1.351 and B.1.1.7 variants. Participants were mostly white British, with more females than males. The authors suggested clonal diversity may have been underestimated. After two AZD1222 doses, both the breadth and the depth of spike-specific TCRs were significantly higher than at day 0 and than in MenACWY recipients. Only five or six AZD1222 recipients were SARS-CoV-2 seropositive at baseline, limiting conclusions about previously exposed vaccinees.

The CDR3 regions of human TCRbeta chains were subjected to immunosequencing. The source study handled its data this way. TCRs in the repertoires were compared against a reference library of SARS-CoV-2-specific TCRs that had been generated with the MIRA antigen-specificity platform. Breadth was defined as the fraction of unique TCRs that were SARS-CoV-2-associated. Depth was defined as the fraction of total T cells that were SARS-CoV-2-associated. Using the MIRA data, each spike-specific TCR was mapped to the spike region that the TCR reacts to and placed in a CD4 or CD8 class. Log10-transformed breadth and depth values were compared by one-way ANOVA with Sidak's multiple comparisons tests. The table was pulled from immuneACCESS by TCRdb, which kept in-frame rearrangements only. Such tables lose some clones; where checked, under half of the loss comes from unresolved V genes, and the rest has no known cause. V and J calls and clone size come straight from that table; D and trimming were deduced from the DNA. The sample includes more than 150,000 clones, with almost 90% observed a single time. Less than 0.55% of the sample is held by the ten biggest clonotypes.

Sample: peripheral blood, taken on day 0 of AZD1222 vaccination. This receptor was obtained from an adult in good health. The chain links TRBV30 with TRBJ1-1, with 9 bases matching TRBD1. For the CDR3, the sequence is CAWSAGTGFQSFF. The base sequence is TGTGCCTGGAGTGCAGGGACAGGGTTCCAATCTTTCTTT.